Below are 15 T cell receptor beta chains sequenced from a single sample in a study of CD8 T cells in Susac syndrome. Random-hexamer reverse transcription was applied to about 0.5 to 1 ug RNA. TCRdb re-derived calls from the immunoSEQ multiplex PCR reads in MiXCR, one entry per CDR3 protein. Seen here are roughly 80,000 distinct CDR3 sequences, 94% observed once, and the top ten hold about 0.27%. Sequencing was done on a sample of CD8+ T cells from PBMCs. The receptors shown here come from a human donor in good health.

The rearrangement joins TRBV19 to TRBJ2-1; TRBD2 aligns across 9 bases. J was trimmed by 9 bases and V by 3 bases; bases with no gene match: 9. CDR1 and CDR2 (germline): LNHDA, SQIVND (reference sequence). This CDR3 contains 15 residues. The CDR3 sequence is CASSISGSTAAEQFF. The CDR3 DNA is TGTGCCAGTAGTATTAGCGGGAGTACCGCGGCTGAGCAGTTCTTC.

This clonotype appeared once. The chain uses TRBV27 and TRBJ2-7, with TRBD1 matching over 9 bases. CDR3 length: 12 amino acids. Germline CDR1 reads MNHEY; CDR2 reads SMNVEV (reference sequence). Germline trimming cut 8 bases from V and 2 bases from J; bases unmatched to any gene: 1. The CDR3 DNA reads TGTGCCAGCGGGGACAGGGCCTACGAGCAGTACGTC. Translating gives CASGDRAYEQYV.

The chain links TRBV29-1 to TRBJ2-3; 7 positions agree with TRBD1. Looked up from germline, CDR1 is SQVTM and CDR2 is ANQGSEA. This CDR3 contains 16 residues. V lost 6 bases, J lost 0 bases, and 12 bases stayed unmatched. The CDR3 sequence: CSVETWTGLSTDTQYF. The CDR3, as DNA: TGCAGCGTAGAAACATGGACAGGCCTTAGCACAGATACGCAGTATTTT.

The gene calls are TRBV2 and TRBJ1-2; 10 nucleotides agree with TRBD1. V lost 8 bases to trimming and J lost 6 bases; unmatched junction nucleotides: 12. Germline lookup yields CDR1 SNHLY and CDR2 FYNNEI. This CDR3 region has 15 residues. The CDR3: CASLPDRGSPDGYTF. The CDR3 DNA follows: TGTGCCAGCCTCCCGGACAGGGGGAGCCCTGATGGCTACACCTTC.

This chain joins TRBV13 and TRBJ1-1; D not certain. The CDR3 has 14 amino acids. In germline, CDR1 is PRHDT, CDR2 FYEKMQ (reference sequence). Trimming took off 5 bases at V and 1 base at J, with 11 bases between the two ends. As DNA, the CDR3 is TGTGCCAGCAGCCCCTTAAGGGCGAACACTGAAGCTTTCTTT. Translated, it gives CASSPLRANTEAFF. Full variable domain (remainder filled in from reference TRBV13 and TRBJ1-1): AAGVIQSPRHLIKEKRETATLKCYPIPRHDTVYWYQQGPGQDPQFLISFYEKMQSDKGSIPDRFSAQQFSDYHSELNMSSLELGDSALYFCASSPLRANTEAFFGQGTRLTVV.

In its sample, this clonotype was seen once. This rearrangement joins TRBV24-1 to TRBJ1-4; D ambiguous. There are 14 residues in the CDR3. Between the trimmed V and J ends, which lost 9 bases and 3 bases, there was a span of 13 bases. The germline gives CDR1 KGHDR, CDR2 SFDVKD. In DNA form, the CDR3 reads TGTGCCACCGCCCTAGGAGCGGCTAATGAAAAACTGTTTTTT. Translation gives CATALGAANEKLFF.

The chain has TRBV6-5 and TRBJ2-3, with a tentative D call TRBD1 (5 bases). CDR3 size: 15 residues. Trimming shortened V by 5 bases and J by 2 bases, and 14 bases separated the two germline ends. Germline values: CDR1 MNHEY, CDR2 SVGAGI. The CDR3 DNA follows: TGTGCCAGCAGTCTCAGGGTCTCCCCCACAGATACGCAGTATTTT. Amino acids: CASSLRVSPTDTQYF.

The chain's CDR3 is CASSPSERSYEQYF. The CDR3 DNA follows: TGTGCCAGCAGCCCCTCCGAACGCTCCTACGAGCAGTACTTC. The chain is built from TRBV6-6 and TRBJ2-7; the D is unclear. V shed 6 bases and J shed 0 bases, with 12 bases lying between them. The germline gives CDR1 MNHNY, CDR2 SVGAGI (reference sequence). The CDR3 has 14 residues.

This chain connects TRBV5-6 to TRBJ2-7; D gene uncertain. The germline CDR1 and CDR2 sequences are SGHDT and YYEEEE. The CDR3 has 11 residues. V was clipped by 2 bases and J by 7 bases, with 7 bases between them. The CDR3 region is CASSFKVEQYF. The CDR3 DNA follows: TGTGCCAGCAGCTTCAAGGTGGAGCAGTACTTC.

CDR3 in DNA: TGTGCCAGCAGGGCTAGTAGGTCCTACAATGAGCAGTTCTTC. This codes for CASRASRSYNEQFF. V is TRBV6-5 and J is TRBJ2-1; no firm D call. The germline CDR1 and CDR2 sequences are MNHEY and SVGAGI. V lost 6 bases and J 1 base, leaving 10 bases between the germline ends. The CDR3 has 14 residues.

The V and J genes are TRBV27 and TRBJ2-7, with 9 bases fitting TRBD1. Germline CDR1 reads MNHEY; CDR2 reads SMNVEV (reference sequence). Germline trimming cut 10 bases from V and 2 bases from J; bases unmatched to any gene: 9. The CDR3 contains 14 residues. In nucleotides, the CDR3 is TGTGCCACCTCAAACAGGGGGCCGGCCTACGAGCAGTACTTC. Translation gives CATSNRGPAYEQYF.

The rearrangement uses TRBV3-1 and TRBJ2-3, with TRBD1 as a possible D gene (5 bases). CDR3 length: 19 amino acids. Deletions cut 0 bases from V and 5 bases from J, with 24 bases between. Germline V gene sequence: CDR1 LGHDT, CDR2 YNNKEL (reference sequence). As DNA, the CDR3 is TGTGCCAGCAGCCAAGAAGGGGCAGAAAGGGCCCTAGGTGGAGATACGCAGTATTTT. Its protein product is CASSQEGAERALGGDTQYF.

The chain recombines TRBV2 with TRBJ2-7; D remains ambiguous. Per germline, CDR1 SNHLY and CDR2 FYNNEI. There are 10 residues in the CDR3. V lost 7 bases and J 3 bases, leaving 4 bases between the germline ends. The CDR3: CASTGYEQYF. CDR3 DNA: TGTGCCAGCACCGGCTACGAGCAGTACTTC. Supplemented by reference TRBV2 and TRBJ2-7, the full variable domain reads EPEVTQTPSHQVTQMGQEVILRCVPISNHLYFYWYRQILGQKVEFLVSFYNNEISEKSEIFDDQFSVERPDGSNFTLKIRSTKLEDSAMYFCASTGYEQYFGPGTRLTVT.

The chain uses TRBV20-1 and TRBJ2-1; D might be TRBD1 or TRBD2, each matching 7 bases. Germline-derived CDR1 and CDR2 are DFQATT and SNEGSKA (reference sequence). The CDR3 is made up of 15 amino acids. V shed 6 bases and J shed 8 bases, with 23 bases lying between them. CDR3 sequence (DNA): TGCAGTGCCGGCGGCAGGGGGGGATCTGCGGATGAGCAGTTCTTC. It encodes CSAGGRGGSADEQFF.

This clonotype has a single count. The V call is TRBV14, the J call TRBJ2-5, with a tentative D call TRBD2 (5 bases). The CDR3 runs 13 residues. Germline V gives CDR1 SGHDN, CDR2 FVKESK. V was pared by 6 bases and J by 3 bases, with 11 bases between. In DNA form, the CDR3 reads TGTGCCAGCAGGGAACGAGGGAAAGAGACCCAGTACTTC. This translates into CASRERGKETQYF.